These 21 T cell receptor beta chains came from one sample sequenced in a study of tumor-infiltrating lymphocytes in primary liver carcinoma (dated by TCRdb to the late 2010s). Sequencing was performed on an Illumina HiSeq 2500. Using a constant-region primer and ProtoScript II reverse transcriptase, TCRbeta-specific cDNA was reverse-transcribed from about 540 ng total RNA. Construction of the TCRbeta libraries relied on three nested rounds of multiplex PCR, following a slightly modified ARM-PCR procedure. Each of the first two PCR rounds ran for approximately 10 cycles and used multiplex TRBV1-TRBV30 forward primers together with a Cbeta reverse primer. Clones were called with MiXCR by TCRdb after fastp trimmed the public reads at Q25, and only in-frame beta chains were retained. CDR3 protein sequences are deduplicated, and each keeps its most common genes and DNA. The sample includes 250,000 to 350,000 distinct CDR3 sequences, with approximately 58% observed a single time. Of the sample, 17% is held by the ten largest clones.

Blood RNA was extracted from unsorted whole blood with TRIzol reagent; germline DNA came from the DNeasy Blood & Tissue kit. Sequencing was done on a sample of peripheral blood. These receptors came from a woman aged 25 to 39 with primary liver carcinoma and hepatitis B virus infection.

In regard to this clonotype: With a much larger clone just one base away, this may be a read error. The chain combines TRBV28 with TRBJ2-1, with D possibly matching TRBD2 (5 bases). Trimming removed 7 bases from V and 1 base from J, with 20 bases in between. CDR1 is MDHEN and CDR2 is SYDVKM in the germline V gene. This CDR3 is built from 17 residues. The CDR3 here is CASTSVGDQRSYNEQFF. CDR3 sequence (DNA): TGTGCCAGCACCTCAGTGGGAGACCAAAGGTCCTACAATGAGCAGTTCTTC. The entire variable domain, with the rest obtained from reference TRBV28 and TRBJ2-1, is as follows: DVKVTQSSRYLVKRTGEKVFLECVQDMDHENMFWYRQDPGLGLRLIYFSYDVKMKEKGDIPEGYSVSREKKERFSLILESASTNQTSMYLCASTSVGDQRSYNEQFFGPGTRLTVL.

This clonotype has ten or more counts. The rearrangement joins TRBV10-3 to TRBJ1-2; tentatively, D is TRBD1 (5 bases). The CDR3 has 13 residues. Germline values: CDR1 ENHRY, CDR2 SYGVKD. V lost 3 bases and J lost 12, with 17 bases in between. CDR3 nucleotide sequence: TGTGCCATCAGTGACGGGGGACGGACCGGGGACACCTTC. This sequence encodes CAISDGGRTGDTF.

The J gene is TRBJ2-7, the V gene TRBV7-9; possible D gene TRBD1, 5 bases. Germline CDR1 and CDR2: SEHNR and FQNEAQ (reference sequence). V shed 1 base and J shed 5 bases, with 12 bases lying between them. CDR3 size: 14 residues. CDR3 in DNA: TGTGCCAGCAGCTTAGGTCCAGGGTACGACGAGCAGTACTTC. Its protein product is CASSLGPGYDEQYF.

This sequence joins TRBV29-1 and TRBJ1-1; no reliable D call. CDR1 SQVTM and CDR2 ANQGSEA come from the germline V gene. Trimming shortened V by 7 bases and J by 0 bases, and 9 bases separated the two germline ends. This CDR3 comprises 12 residues. The CDR3 DNA sequence: TGCAGCGCCGCATGCATGAACACTGAAGCTTTCTTT. This translates into CSAACMNTEAFF.

This clonotype was counted a single time. This may be a read error, as it is one base from a much larger clone. The genes are TRBV29-1 and TRBJ2-3; D is ambiguous. Trimming took 3 bases from V and 3 from J, leaving 10 bases between them. The length of the CDR3 is 13 residues. Germline assignment: CDR1 SQVTM and CDR2 ANQGSEA. The CDR3 here is CSVDERQTDTQYF. The CDR3 nucleotides are TGCAGCGTTGATGAGAGGCAGACAGATACGCAGTATTTT.

V and J are TRBV30 and TRBJ2-2; D may be TRBD1 or TRBD2 (6 bases each). The CDR3 is 15 amino acids. Between the trimmed V and J ends, which lost 3 bases and 0 bases, there was a span of 11 bases. Germline V lookup: CDR1 GTSNPN, CDR2 SVGIG (reference sequence). For the CDR3, the DNA is TGTGCCTGGAGGAGGGGGACTGCGAACACCGGGGAGCTGTTTTTT. Translating it yields CAWRRGTANTGELFF.

Of note for this clonotype: A much larger clone lies one base from this, so it may be a read error. V gene TRBV29-1 combines with J gene TRBJ1-1; D may be TRBD1 (5 bases). The CDR3 length is 13 residues. Germline CDR1 reads SQVTM; CDR2 reads ANQGSEA. CDR3: CSAEEGMNTETFF. DNA of the CDR3: TGCAGCGCGGAAGAGGGGATGAACACTGAAACTTTCTTT.

This clonotype was counted many times. The chain employs TRBV6-5 and TRBJ2-7, with TRBD2 identical over 8 bases. Germline V gene data show CDR1 as MNHEY and CDR2 as SVGAGI. With 0 bases clipped from V and 6 bases from J, the junction kept 10 bases outside the gene matches. The CDR3 is 16 amino acids. CDR3 protein: CASSYSPETSVGEQYF. Here the CDR3 DNA reads TGTGCCAGCAGTTACTCCCCCGAGACTAGCGTGGGCGAGCAGTACTTC.

The chain uses TRBV28 and TRBJ2-7; 9 nucleotides line up with TRBD2. Germline CDR1 reads MDHEN; CDR2 reads SYDVKM. The J segment lost 0 bases and the V segment lost 5 bases, leaving 5 bases of the junction unmatched. The CDR3 has 15 residues. The CDR3 protein is CASSPEAGGSYEQYF. The CDR3 DNA reads TGTGCCAGCAGTCCCGAAGCGGGGGGCTCCTACGAGCAGTACTTC. Full variable domain (outside the CDR3, taken from reference TRBV28 and TRBJ2-7): DVKVTQSSRYLVKRTGEKVFLECVQDMDHENMFWYRQDPGLGLRLIYFSYDVKMKEKGDIPEGYSVSREKKERFSLILESASTNQTSMYLCASSPEAGGSYEQYFGPGTRLTVT.

This rearrangement joins TRBV9 to TRBJ2-1; 13 bases are shared with TRBD2. Trimming cost V 3 bases and J 5 bases; bases outside gene matches: 17. The CDR3 contains 20 residues. Germline-derived CDR1 and CDR2 are SGDLS and YYNGEE. The CDR3 bases are TGTGCCAGCAGCGCCCGAAGGGGGGGACTAGCGGGACAAAAAAACAATGAGCAGTTCTTC. This sequence encodes CASSARRGGLAGQKNNEQFF.

This clonotype was observed a single time. The chain joins TRBV11-2 to TRBJ2-4; TRBD1 might be the D (5 bases). Trimming cost V 8 bases and J 10 bases, with 27 bases left between them. Germline V gene data show CDR1 as SGHAT and CDR2 as FQNNGV. This CDR3 has 16 amino acids. The CDR3 sequence: CASGPVARARRGIQYF. The CDR3 DNA reads TGTGCCAGCGGCCCGGTTGCCAGGGCGCGGAGAGGAATTCAGTACTTC.

Comment on this clonotype: This sequence may be a read error, since a much larger clone differs from it by one base. This sequence joins TRBV6-1 and TRBJ2-4; TRBD1 or TRBD2 may be the D gene (5 bases each). V was clipped by 10 bases and J by 9 bases, with 25 bases between them. CDR3 length: 15 amino acids. Germline values: CDR1 MNHNS, CDR2 SASEGT. Here the CDR3 DNA reads TGTGCCAACAGGTCGGGGTCGTCCGGTAACCTCATTCAGTACTTC. This codes for CANRSGSSGNLIQYF.

In its sample, this clonotype was seen a few times. The rearrangement links TRBV2 to TRBJ1-4; the D is unclear. The CDR3 extends over 15 amino acids. V gave up 9 bases and J gave up 1 base, with 15 bases separating them. Germline lookup yields CDR1 SNHLY and CDR2 FYNNEI. CDR3: CASGKPGKTNEKLFF. The CDR3 bases are TGTGCCAGTGGGAAACCAGGAAAAACTAATGAAAAACTGTTTTTT. The full variable domain, in which reference TRBV2 and TRBJ1-4 provide the parts outside the CDR3, is EPEVTQTPSHQVTQMGQEVILRCVPISNHLYFYWYRQILGQKVEFLVSFYNNEISEKSEIFDDQFSVERPDGSNFTLKIRSTKLEDSAMYFCASGKPGKTNEKLFFGSGTQLSVL.

The chain recombines TRBV29-1 with TRBJ2-1, with D possibly matching TRBD2 (5 bases). Germline V lookup: CDR1 SQVTM, CDR2 ANQGSEA. This CDR3 is 14 amino acids long. Deletions cut 4 bases from V and 1 base from J, with 11 bases between. The CDR3 DNA follows: TGCAGCGTTGTAAGCGGTAGATCCTACAATGAGCAGTTCTTC. Translating it yields CSVVSGRSYNEQFF.

This clonotype was picked up many times. CDR3 loop: CASSQDGLDNEQFF. For the CDR3, the DNA is TGTGCCAGCAGCCAAGATGGACTGGACAATGAGCAGTTCTTC. V gene TRBV4-2 combines with J gene TRBJ2-1, with a weak D call TRBD2 (5 bases). V was clipped by 0 bases and J by 5 bases, with 8 bases between them. In germline, CDR1 is LGHNA, CDR2 YNFKEQ. The CDR3 length is 14 residues.

This clonotype was counted between two and nine times. V is TRBV5-1 and J is TRBJ2-3; 8 nucleotides match TRBD2. CDR1 SGHRS and CDR2 YFSETQ come from the germline V gene. The CDR3 spans 15 residues. J gave up 1 base and V 4 bases, and 5 bases lay outside the gene matches. DNA of the CDR3: TGCGCCAGCAGCCCAGCGGGAGTTCGCACAGATACGCAGTATTTT. Its translation: CASSPAGVRTDTQYF. Supplemented by reference TRBV5-1 and TRBJ2-3, the full variable domain reads KAGVTQTPRYLIKTRGQQVTLSCSPISGHRSVSWYQQTPGQGLQFLFEYFSETQRNKGNFPGRFSGRQFSNSRSEMNVSTLELGDSALYLCASSPAGVRTDTQYFGPGTRLTVL.

Regarding this clonotype: A much larger clone sits a single nucleotide away, making a read error possible. CDR3 protein: CASSLWKRETQYF. CDR3 DNA sequence: TGTGCCAGCAGTTTGTGGAAGAGAGAGACCCAGTACTTC. This rearrangement joins TRBV12-3 or TRBV12-4 to TRBJ2-5; D is unresolved. Between the trimmed V and J ends, which lost 3 bases and 4 bases, there was a span of 9 bases. The CDR3 has 13 amino acids.

Regarding this clonotype: As the CDR3 is not closed by the conserved phenylalanine or tryptophan, this likely results from a read error. Because the CDR3's place on the DNA is in doubt, the DNA is left out and the CDR3 is given as listed by TCRdb. The chain couples TRBV11-2 to TRBJ2-7. The CDR3 is made up of 13 amino acids, end residues included. In germline, CDR1 is SGHAT, CDR2 FQNNGV. The CDR3 here is CASSLGSGYEQYL.

The gene calls are TRBV7-9 and TRBJ1-2, with D possibly being TRBD1 (5 bases). This CDR3 is built from 13 residues. Trimming left V 7 bases short and J 6 bases short, with 15 bases between. The germline gives CDR1 SEHNR, CDR2 FQNEAQ (reference sequence). Here the CDR3 reads CASTPRGNDGYTF. CDR3 sequence (DNA): TGTGCCAGCACCCCAAGGGGCAATGATGGCTACACCTTC.

The V call is TRBV7-9, the J call TRBJ1-1; TRBD1 is a possible D gene (6 bases). Trimming took off 3 bases at V and 2 bases at J, with 13 bases between the two ends. The CDR3 extends over 15 amino acids. Looked up from germline, CDR1 is SEHNR and CDR2 is FQNEAQ (reference sequence). The CDR3 loop reads CASSFGGGSNTEAFF. DNA for the CDR3: TGTGCCAGCAGCTTTGGGGGGGGCTCCAACACTGAAGCTTTCTTT.

About this clonotype: At one boundary the junction diverges from the germline segment, which might be a read error. This chain uses TRBV11-1 with TRBJ2-2, with 7 bases matching TRBD1. The germline V gene has CDR1 SGHAT and CDR2 FQDESV (reference sequence). CDR3 length equals 15 residues. The CDR3 sequence: CACSPDRMKAGEPFF. The CDR3 region has the DNA TGTGCCTGCAGCCCGGACAGGATGAAGGCCGGGGAGCCGTTTTTT.